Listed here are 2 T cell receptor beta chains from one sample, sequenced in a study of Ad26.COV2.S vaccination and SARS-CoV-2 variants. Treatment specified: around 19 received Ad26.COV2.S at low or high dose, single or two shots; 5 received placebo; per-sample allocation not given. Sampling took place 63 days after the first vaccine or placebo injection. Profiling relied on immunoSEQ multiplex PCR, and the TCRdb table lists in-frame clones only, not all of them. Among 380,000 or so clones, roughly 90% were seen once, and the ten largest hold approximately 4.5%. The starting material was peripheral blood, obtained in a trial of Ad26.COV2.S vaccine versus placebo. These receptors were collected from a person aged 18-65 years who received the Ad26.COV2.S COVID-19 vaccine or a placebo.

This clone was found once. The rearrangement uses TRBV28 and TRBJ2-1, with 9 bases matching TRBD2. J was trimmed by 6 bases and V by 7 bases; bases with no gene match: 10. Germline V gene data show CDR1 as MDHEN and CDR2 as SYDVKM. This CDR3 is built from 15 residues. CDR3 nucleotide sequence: TGTGCCAGCAAGGAGCTGGCGGGAGGGCGCAATGAGCAGTTCTTC. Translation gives CASKELAGGRNEQFF. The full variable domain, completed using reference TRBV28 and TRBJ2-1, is DVKVTQSSRYLVKRTGEKVFLECVQDMDHENMFWYRQDPGLGLRLIYFSYDVKMKEKGDIPEGYSVSREKKERFSLILESASTNQTSMYLCASKELAGGRNEQFFGPGTRLTVL.

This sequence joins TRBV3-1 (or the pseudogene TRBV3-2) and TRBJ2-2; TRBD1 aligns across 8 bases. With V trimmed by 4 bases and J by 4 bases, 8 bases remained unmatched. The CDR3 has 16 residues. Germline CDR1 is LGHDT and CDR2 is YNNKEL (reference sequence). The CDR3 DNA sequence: TGTGCCAGCAGCCCTAGGGACAGGTGGTCCACCGGGGAGCTGTTTTTT. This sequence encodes CASSPRDRWSTGELFF.